This T cell receptor beta chain was recorded in a study of lymphopenia after photon versus proton radiotherapy. Study-wide points: Proton therapy kept repertoires fairly stable, unlike photons, which gained effector/memory cells. Oligoclonal CD8+ Temra expansion after nadir drove photon patients' diversity drop.

CDR1 SEHNR and CDR2 FQNEAQ come from the germline V gene (reference sequence). V lost 4 bases and J lost 1, with 7 bases in between. The CDR3 is made up of 14 amino acids. As to this clone: Its antigen remains unidentified.

Profiling relied on immunoSEQ multiplex PCR, and the TCRdb table lists in-frame clones only, not all of them. In the table there are approximately 17,000 clones, about 89% of which are singletons. The sequencing here drew on peripheral blood, taken from a patient treated with photon-based radiotherapy. V is TRBV7-9 and J is TRBJ2-2; D is possibly TRBD1 (5 bases). The source of this sequence is a man aged 55 to 70 with pancreatic cancer. In nucleotides, the CDR3 is TGTGCCAGCAGCTCCAGGGTGAACACCGGGGAGCTGTTTTTT. It translates to CASSSRVNTGELFF.